Sequencing of this T cell receptor (beta chain) was carried out in a study of lymphopenia after photon versus proton radiotherapy. Between the trimmed V and J ends, which lost 7 bases and 4 bases, there was a span of 7 bases. The CDR3 spans 11 residues. The germline CDR1 and CDR2 sequences are MGHDK and SYGVNS. Whole-study findings and limits: Proton therapy kept repertoires fairly stable, unlike photons, which gained effector/memory cells.

Regarding this clone: As yet, its antigen is unknown.

Libraries were prepared by immunoSEQ multiplex PCR; TCRdb keeps only in-frame clonotypes and omits some of them. The repertoire includes about 62,000 clones, 87% of them detected once, and 9.5% to 15% sits in the top ten. This sequence was found in an elderly man with esophageal cancer. The specimen comprised peripheral blood, sampled from a patient treated with proton-based radiotherapy. V is TRBV25-1 and J is TRBJ1-2; no clear D gene. The CDR3, as DNA: TGTGCCAGCACGCGGGGCTATGGCTACACCTTC. Translation: CASTRGYGYTF.